These T cell receptor beta chains were read from a single sample in a study of blood T cell repertoires in COVID-19. Assay: immunoSEQ multiplex PCR; the TCRdb copy retains only in-frame clones and omits some. Of 300,000 to 450,000 clones in the sample, roughly 86% were seen once. The sequenced sample consisted of PBMCs or T cells enriched from blood (not recorded which). All receptors derive from a man aged 40-49 years in a cohort exposed to, infected with or recovered from COVID-19 (not recorded which). Both conserved end residues are part of each CDR3. Each record gives: J gene, V gene, D gene, clone size, CDR3 protein, CDR3 DNA. A D gene is named only where the DNA matches it firmly. Size is stated for part of the rows, as once, few or many counts, or as a class when the clone is expanded.

>TRBJ2-7|TRBV3-1/TRBV3-2|TRBD2|once
CASSQGGGSYEQYF
TGTGCCAGCAGCCAAGGGGGGGGATCCTACGAGCAGTACTTC
>TRBJ1-1|TRBV5-6|TRBD1|once
CASSLGGQAGTEAFF
TGTGCCAGCAGCTTGGGCGGACAGGCGGGCACTGAAGCTTTCTTT
>TRBJ2-2|TRBV25-1|TRBD1|-
CASTRRGLGTGELFF
TGTGCCAGCACCCGCAGGGGGCTCGGCACCGGGGAGCTGTTTTTT
>TRBJ1-2|TRBV18|-|-
CASSLRQEMDYGYTF
TGTGCCAGCTCACTACGGCAGGAAATGGACTATGGCTACACCTTC
>TRBJ2-5|TRBV11-2|-|-
CASAQGFQETQYF
TGTGCCAGCGCGCAGGGTTTCCAAGAGACCCAGTACTTC
>TRBJ1-6|TRBV4-1|-|-
CASSQVQGNSPLHF
TGCGCCAGCAGCCAAGTCCAGGGAAATTCACCCCTCCACTTT
>TRBJ1-6|TRBV27|-|-
CASSSVQGSSYNSPLHF
TGTGCCAGCAGCTCTGTACAGGGCAGCTCCTATAATTCACCCCTCCACTTT
>TRBJ1-1|TRBV6-5|-|-
CASSYDPSPGYEAFF
TGTGCCAGCAGTTATGATCCGAGTCCGGGGTACGAAGCTTTCTTT
>TRBJ1-4|TRBV11-3|TRBD1|-
CASSSFRGQGAEKLFF
TGTGCCAGCAGCTCCTTTAGGGGACAGGGGGCGGAAAAACTGTTTTTT
>TRBJ1-1|TRBV29-1|TRBD1|-
CSVTGTGVGSTEAFF
TGCAGCGTCACCGGGACAGGGGTGGGTAGCACTGAAGCTTTCTTT
>TRBJ1-6|TRBV3-1/TRBV3-2|-|-
CASSQSGANSPLHF
TGTGCCAGCAGCCAATCAGGGGCTAATTCACCCCTCCACTTT
>TRBJ2-1|TRBV20-1|-|-
CSAASLEQFF
TGCAGTGCTGCTAGCTTAGAGCAGTTCTTC
>TRBJ1-6|TRBV18|-|-
CASSPGQNYNSPLHF
TGTGCCAGCTCACCAGGGCAGAACTATAATTCACCCCTCCACTTT
>TRBJ1-2|TRBV5-4|-|-
CASSSPRTAPYGYTF
TGTGCCAGCAGCTCCCCCCGGACAGCCCCCTATGGCTACACCTTC
>TRBJ2-3|TRBV2|TRBD2|-
CASKTSGSADTQYF
TGTGCCAGCAAGACTAGCGGGAGTGCAGATACGCAGTATTTT
>TRBJ1-3|TRBV11-3|-|-
CASSLRGTGNTIYF
TGTGCCAGCAGCTTACGGGGAACTGGAAACACCATATATTTT
>TRBJ2-3|TRBV30|TRBD2|-
CAWSVFGGRAATQYF
TGTGCCTGGAGTGTATTCGGAGGGAGGGCGGCTACGCAGTATTTT
>TRBJ1-4|TRBV15|TRBD1|-
CATSTSRGRNEKLFF
TGTGCCACCAGCACAAGCAGGGGGCGTAATGAAAAACTGTTTTTT
>TRBJ2-7|TRBV4-1|TRBD2|-
CASSLAASGTYEQYF
TGCGCCAGCAGCCTTGCGGCTAGCGGAACCTACGAGCAGTACTTC
>TRBJ2-7|TRBV27|TRBD2|-
CASSPGTSRIYEQYF
TGTGCCAGCAGCCCAGGGACTAGCCGGATCTACGAGCAGTACTTC